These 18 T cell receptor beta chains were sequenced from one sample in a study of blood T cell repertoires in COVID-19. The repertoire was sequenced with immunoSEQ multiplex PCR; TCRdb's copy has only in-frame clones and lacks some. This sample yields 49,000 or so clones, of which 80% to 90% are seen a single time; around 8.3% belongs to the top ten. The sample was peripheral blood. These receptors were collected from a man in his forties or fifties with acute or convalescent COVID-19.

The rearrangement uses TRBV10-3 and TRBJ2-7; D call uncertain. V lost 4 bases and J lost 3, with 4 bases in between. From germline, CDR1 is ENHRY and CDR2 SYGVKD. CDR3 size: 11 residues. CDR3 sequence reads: CAISGSYEQYF. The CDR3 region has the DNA TGTGCCATCAGTGGTAGCTACGAGCAGTACTTC.

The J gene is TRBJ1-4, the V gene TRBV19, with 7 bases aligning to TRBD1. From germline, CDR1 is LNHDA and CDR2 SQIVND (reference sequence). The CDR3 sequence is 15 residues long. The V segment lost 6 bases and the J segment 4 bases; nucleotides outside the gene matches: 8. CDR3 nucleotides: TGTGCCAGTAGCCAGACGGGACAGTTTAATGAAAAACTGTTTTTT. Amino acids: CASSQTGQFNEKLFF.

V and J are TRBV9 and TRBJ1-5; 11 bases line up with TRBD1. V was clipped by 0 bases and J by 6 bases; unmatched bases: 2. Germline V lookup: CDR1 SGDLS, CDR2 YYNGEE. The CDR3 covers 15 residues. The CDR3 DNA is TGTGCCAGCAGCGTAGGAGGGACAGGGGGTCAGCCCCAGCATTTT. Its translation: CASSVGGTGGQPQHF.

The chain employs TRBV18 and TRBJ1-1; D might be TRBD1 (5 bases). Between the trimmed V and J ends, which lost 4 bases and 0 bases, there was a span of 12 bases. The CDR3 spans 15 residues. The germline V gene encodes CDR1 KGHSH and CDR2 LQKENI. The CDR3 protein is CASSLDNPMNTEAFF. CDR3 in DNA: TGTGCCAGCTCACTGGACAACCCCATGAACACTGAAGCTTTCTTT.

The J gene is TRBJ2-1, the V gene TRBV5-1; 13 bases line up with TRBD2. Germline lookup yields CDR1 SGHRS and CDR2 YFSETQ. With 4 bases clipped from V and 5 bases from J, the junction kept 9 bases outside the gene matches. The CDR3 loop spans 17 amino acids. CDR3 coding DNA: TGCGCCAGCAGCCCGAGGACTAGCGGGAGAAGTGACAATGAGCAGTTCTTC. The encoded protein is CASSPRTSGRSDNEQFF. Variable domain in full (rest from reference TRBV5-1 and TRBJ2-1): KAGVTQTPRYLIKTRGQQVTLSCSPISGHRSVSWYQQTPGQGLQFLFEYFSETQRNKGNFPGRFSGRQFSNSRSEMNVSTLELGDSALYLCASSPRTSGRSDNEQFFGPGTRLTVL.

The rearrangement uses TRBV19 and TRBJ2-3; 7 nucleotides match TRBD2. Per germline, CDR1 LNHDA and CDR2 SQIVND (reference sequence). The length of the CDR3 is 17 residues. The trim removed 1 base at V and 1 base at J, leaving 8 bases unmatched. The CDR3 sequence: CASSIARAGVGTDTQYF. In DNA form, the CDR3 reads TGTGCCAGTAGTATAGCCCGGGCGGGAGTCGGCACAGATACGCAGTATTTT.

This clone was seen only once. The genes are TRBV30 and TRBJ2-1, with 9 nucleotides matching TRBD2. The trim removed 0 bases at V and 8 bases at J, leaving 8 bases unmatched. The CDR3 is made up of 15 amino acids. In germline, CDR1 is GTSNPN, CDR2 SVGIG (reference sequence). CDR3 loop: CAWSVSGGRADEQFF. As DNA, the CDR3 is TGTGCCTGGAGTGTATCCGGCGGGAGGGCCGATGAGCAGTTCTTC.

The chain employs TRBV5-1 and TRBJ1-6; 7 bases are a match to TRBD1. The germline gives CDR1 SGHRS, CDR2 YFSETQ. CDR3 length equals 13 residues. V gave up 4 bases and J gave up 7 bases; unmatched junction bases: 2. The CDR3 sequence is CASSGTENSPLHF. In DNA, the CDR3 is TGCGCCAGCAGCGGGACAGAGAATTCACCCCTCCACTTT.

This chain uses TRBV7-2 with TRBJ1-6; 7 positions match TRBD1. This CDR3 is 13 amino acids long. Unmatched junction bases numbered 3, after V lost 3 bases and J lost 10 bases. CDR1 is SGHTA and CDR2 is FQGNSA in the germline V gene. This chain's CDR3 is CASSFDRVSPLHF. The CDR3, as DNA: TGTGCCAGCAGCTTTGACAGGGTGTCACCCCTCCACTTT.

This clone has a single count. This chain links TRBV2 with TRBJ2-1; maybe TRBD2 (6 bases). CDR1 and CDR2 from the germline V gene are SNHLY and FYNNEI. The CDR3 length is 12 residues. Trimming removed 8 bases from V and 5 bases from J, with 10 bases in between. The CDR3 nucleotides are TGTGCCAGCGGGGGGTTAAACAATGAGCAGTTCTTC. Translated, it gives CASGGLNNEQFF.

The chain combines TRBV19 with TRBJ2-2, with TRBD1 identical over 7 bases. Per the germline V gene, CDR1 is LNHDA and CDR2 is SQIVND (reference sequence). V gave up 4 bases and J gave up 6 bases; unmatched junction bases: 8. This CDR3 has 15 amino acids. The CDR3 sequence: CASSKQTGAAGELFF. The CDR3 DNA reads TGTGCCAGTAGTAAACAAACAGGGGCGGCCGGGGAGCTGTTTTTT. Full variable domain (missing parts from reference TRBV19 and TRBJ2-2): DGGITQSPKYLFRKEGQNVTLSCEQNLNHDAMYWYRQDPGQGLRLIYYSQIVNDFQKGDIAEGYSVSREKKESFPLTVTSAQKNPTAFYLCASSKQTGAAGELFFGEGSRLTVL.

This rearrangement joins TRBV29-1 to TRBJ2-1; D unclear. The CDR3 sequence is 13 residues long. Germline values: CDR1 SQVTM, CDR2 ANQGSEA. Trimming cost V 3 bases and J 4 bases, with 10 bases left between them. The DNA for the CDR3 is TGCAGCGTTGAGGTCGTGCGGTACAATGAGCAGTTCTTC. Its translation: CSVEVVRYNEQFF.

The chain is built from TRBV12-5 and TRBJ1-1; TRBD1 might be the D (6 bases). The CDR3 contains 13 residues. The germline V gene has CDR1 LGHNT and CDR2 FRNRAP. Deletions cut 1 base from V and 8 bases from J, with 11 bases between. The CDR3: CASGLATQGEAFF. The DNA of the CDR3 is TGTGCTAGTGGTTTGGCCACCCAGGGGGAAGCTTTCTTT.

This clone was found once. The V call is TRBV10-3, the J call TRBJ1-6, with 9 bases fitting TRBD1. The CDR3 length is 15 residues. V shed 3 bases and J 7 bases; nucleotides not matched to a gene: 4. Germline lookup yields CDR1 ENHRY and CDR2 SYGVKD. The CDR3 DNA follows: TGTGCCATCAGTGACGGACAGGGGTCGAATTCACCCCTCCACTTT. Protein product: CAISDGQGSNSPLHF.

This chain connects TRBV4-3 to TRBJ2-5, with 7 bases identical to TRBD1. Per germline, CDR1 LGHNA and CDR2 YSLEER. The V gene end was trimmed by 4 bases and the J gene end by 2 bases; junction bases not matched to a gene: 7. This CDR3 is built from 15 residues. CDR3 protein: CASSREWGQQETQYF. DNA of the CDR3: TGCGCCAGCAGCCGAGAATGGGGACAGCAAGAGACCCAGTACTTC.

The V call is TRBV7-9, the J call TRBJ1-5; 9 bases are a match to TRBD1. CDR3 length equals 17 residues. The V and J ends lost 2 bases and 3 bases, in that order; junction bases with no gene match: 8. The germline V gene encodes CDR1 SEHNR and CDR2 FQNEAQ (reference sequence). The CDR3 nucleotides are TGTGCCAGCAGCTTATCGCTTGGGACAGGGAACAATCAGCCCCAGCATTTT. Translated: CASSLSLGTGNNQPQHF. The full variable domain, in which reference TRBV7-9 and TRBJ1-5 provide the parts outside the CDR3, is DTGVSQNPRHKITKRGQNVTFRCDPISEHNRLYWYRQTLGQGPEFLTYFQNEAQLEKSRLLSDRFSAERPKGSFSTLEIQRTEQGDSAMYLCASSLSLGTGNNQPQHFGDGTRLSIL.

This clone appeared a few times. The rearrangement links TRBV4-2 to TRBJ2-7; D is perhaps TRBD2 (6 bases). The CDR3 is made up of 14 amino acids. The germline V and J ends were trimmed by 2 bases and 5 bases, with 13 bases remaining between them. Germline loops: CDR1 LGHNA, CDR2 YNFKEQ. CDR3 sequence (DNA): TGTGCCAGCAGCCAACGGATAGGGGAGGACGAGCAGTACTTC. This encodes CASSQRIGEDEQYF.

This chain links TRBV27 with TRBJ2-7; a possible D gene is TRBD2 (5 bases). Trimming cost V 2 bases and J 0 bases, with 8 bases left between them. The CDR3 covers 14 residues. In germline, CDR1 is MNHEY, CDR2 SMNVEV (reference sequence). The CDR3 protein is CASSLKRSSYEQYF. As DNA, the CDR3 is TGTGCCAGCAGTTTAAAGCGGAGCTCCTACGAGCAGTACTTC.